These 18 T cell receptor beta chains were all obtained from the same sample, sequenced in a study of blood T cell repertoires in COVID-19 (dated by TCRdb to the early 2020s). Receptor libraries were prepared by the immunoSEQ multiplex PCR assay. Here the immuneACCESS table is served through TCRdb, limited to in-frame sequences with V and J called. Missing clones are a known gap in these copies; in checked studies unresolved V genes cover under half, and the rest lacks a known reason. The sample data list 90,000 to 110,000 clones, and roughly 85% of these were observed just once. The top ten hold about 20% of the sample. The sequencing input was peripheral blood. The source is a woman aged 60-75 years with acute or convalescent COVID-19.

The genes are TRBV5-1 and TRBJ2-5, with 7 bases identical to TRBD2. Trimming at V came to 4 bases and at J to 4 bases, leaving 16 bases not matched to a gene. CDR3 length: 17 amino acids. The germline V gene has CDR1 SGHRS and CDR2 YFSETQ. CDR3 sequence: CASSPAPATGGLETQYF. DNA for the CDR3: TGCGCCAGCAGCCCAGCCCCCGCGACGGGGGGACTAGAGACCCAGTACTTC.

The chain combines TRBV14 with TRBJ2-7; TRBD2 is a possible D gene (6 bases). V lost 3 bases and J 4 bases, leaving 22 bases between the germline ends. The CDR3 loop spans 17 amino acids. Germline V gives CDR1 SGHDN, CDR2 FVKESK. The CDR3 nucleotides are TGTGCCAGCAGCCATCTGCAAGGAGGGGATTGGGGGTACGAGCAGTACTTC. Translating it yields CASSHLQGGDWGYEQYF. Supplemented by reference TRBV14 and TRBJ2-7, the full variable domain reads EAGVTQFPSHSVIEKGQTVTLRCDPISGHDNLYWYRRVMGKEIKFLLHFVKESKQDESGMPNNRFLAERTGGTYSTLKVQPAELEDSGVYFCASSHLQGGDWGYEQYFGPGTRLTVT.

This chain connects TRBV4-3 to TRBJ1-3; 8 nucleotides align to TRBD1. This CDR3 is 15 amino acids long. With V trimmed by 5 bases and J by 3 bases, 6 bases remained unmatched. Per germline, CDR1 LGHNA and CDR2 YSLEER. This CDR3 reads CASSGQGQVGNTIYF. In DNA form, the CDR3 reads TGCGCCAGCAGCGGACAGGGACAGGTTGGAAACACCATATATTTT.

This clone appeared once. The chain is built from TRBV3-1 (or the pseudogene TRBV3-2) and TRBJ2-5, with D maybe TRBD1 (6 bases). The CDR3 spans 14 residues. CDR1 is LGHDT and CDR2 is YNNKEL in the germline V gene (reference sequence). Trimming cost V 5 bases and J 3 bases, with 13 bases left between them. Written as DNA, the CDR3 is TGTGCCAGCAGCTTCGGACAGCTGGAAGAGACCCAGTACTTC. Residues: CASSFGQLEETQYF.

V usage is TRBV5-1 and J usage is TRBJ1-1; D is ambiguous. Per germline, CDR1 SGHRS and CDR2 YFSETQ. This CDR3 is built from 14 residues. V shed 1 base and J shed 0 bases, with 7 bases lying between them. The CDR3 spells CASSLHSVNTEAFF. The CDR3 DNA reads TGCGCCAGCAGCTTGCATTCAGTGAACACTGAAGCTTTCTTT.

This clone was seen a single time. This sequence joins TRBV7-9 and TRBJ2-7; D is possibly TRBD1 (6 bases). Trimming shortened V by 5 bases and J by 3 bases, and 17 bases separated the two germline ends. The CDR3 spans 15 residues. Germline assignment: CDR1 SEHNR and CDR2 FQNEAQ (reference sequence). DNA of the CDR3: TGTGCCAGCAGCCCCGGACGGAGACAGGTCTACGAGCAGTACTTC. It specifies CASSPGRRQVYEQYF.

The rearrangement uses TRBV24-1 and TRBJ1-5, with D uncertain. CDR1 and CDR2 from the germline V gene are KGHDR and SFDVKD. V was shortened by 2 bases and J by 2 bases, with 3 bases between the two germline ends. This CDR3 is 13 amino acids long. Here the CDR3 reads CATSDSGNQPQHF. DNA for the CDR3: TGTGCCACCAGTGATTCAGGCAATCAGCCCCAGCATTTT.

The genes are TRBV18 and TRBJ2-1, with 11 bases identical to TRBD1. CDR3 length: 15 amino acids. CDR1 is KGHSH, CDR2 LQKENI, per germline. The V and J ends lost 5 bases and 4 bases, in that order; junction bases with no gene match: 4. CDR3 DNA sequence: TGTGCCAGCTCAGAGGGACAGGGGGTATACAATGAGCAGTTCTTC. This gives the protein CASSEGQGVYNEQFF.

The chain employs TRBV19 and TRBJ1-1; 9 nucleotides align to TRBD1. J was trimmed by 4 bases and V by 5 bases; bases with no gene match: 8. Germline V gene data show CDR1 as LNHDA and CDR2 as SQIVND (reference sequence). The CDR3 is 15 amino acids. CDR3 DNA sequence: TGTGCCAGTAGTCATGGACAGGGGAGTAGCACTGAAGCTTTCTTT. Translation gives CASSHGQGSSTEAFF.

As DNA, the CDR3 is TGTGCCAGCAGTTCCCTCTCCGTCAGGCAGCCCCAGCATTTT. Protein: CASSSLSVRQPQHF. The rearrangement joins TRBV6-5 to TRBJ1-5; D call uncertain. Germline lookup yields CDR1 MNHEY and CDR2 SVGAGI. The CDR3 has 14 residues. Trimming stripped 4 bases from V and 7 bases from J, with 14 bases between.

The V and J genes are TRBV28 and TRBJ1-1; 9 bases line up with TRBD1. Trimming removed 8 bases from V and 4 bases from J; junction bases left unmatched: 11. The germline gives CDR1 MDHEN, CDR2 SYDVKM. CDR3 length equals 15 residues. The CDR3: CASHPAGQGSTEAFF. CDR3 sequence (DNA): TGTGCCAGCCACCCGGCAGGACAGGGGTCCACTGAAGCTTTCTTT.

This clone was seen more than once but under ten times. The V call is TRBV5-1, the J call TRBJ1-3; TRBD1 might be the D (6 bases). V was shortened by 4 bases and J by 0 bases, with 17 bases between the two germline ends. Germline V lookup: CDR1 SGHRS, CDR2 YFSETQ. CDR3 length equals 17 residues. CDR3 DNA: TGCGCCAGCAGCCCCAGCGGGGGCCCATCCTCTGGAAACACCATATATTTT. This codes for CASSPSGGPSSGNTIYF. Complete variable domain (other parts from reference TRBV5-1 and TRBJ1-3): KAGVTQTPRYLIKTRGQQVTLSCSPISGHRSVSWYQQTPGQGLQFLFEYFSETQRNKGNFPGRFSGRQFSNSRSEMNVSTLELGDSALYLCASSPSGGPSSGNTIYFGEGSWLTVV.

The chain joins TRBV28 to TRBJ2-1, with D possibly being TRBD2 (6 bases). Trimming took off 2 bases at V and 3 bases at J, with 11 bases between the two ends. The CDR3 length is 15 residues. Germline V gene sequence: CDR1 MDHEN, CDR2 SYDVKM. The CDR3 here is CASSLGDSIYNEQFF. CDR3 DNA: TGTGCCAGCAGTTTAGGGGACTCGATCTACAATGAGCAGTTCTTC.

The gene calls are TRBV25-1 and TRBJ1-1; D is perhaps TRBD1 (5 bases). This CDR3 is built from 13 residues. With 8 bases removed from V and 5 bases from J, the gap between germline ends came to 15 bases. Germline V gives CDR1 MGHDK, CDR2 SYGVNS. The CDR3 sequence: CASFRVPRTEAFF. The CDR3 coding sequence is TGTGCCAGCTTCAGGGTTCCGAGGACTGAAGCTTTCTTT.

This clone was observed once. V and J are TRBV5-1 and TRBJ2-5, with 9 bases that match TRBD1. Trimming removed 1 base from V and 3 bases from J; junction bases left unmatched: 1. The CDR3 has 14 amino acids. Germline lookup yields CDR1 SGHRS and CDR2 YFSETQ. CDR3 protein: CASSLRTGEETQYF. Written as DNA, the CDR3 is TGCGCCAGCAGCTTGCGGACAGGGGAAGAGACCCAGTACTTC.

The chain combines TRBV6-1 with TRBJ1-3, with unresolved D. Germline CDR1 MNHNS, CDR2 SASEGT. The CDR3 consists of 15 residues. V lost 1 base, J lost 0 bases, and 7 bases lay in between. CDR3 loop: CASSEGAISGNTIYF. CDR3 DNA: TGTGCCAGCAGTGAAGGGGCGATCTCTGGAAACACCATATATTTT.

The V and J genes are TRBV7-3 and TRBJ1-1, with 8 bases matching TRBD1. The V gene end was trimmed by 5 bases and the J gene end by 3 bases; junction bases not matched to a gene: 5. The length of the CDR3 is 14 residues. Germline V gene sequence: CDR1 SGHTA, CDR2 FQGTGA. CDR3 region: CASSRDRWDTEAFF. The CDR3 coding sequence is TGTGCCAGCAGCCGGGACAGGTGGGACACTGAAGCTTTCTTT.

This chain joins TRBV4-1 and TRBJ2-1; unclear D gene. The V gene lost 1 base and the J gene lost 5 bases, with 9 bases spanning the gap. CDR1 and CDR2 (germline): MGHRA, YSYEKL. The CDR3 loop spans 14 amino acids. CDR3 DNA: TGCGCCAGCAGCCAAGGAGCGCGGAACAATGAGCAGTTCTTC. Translated: CASSQGARNNEQFF.